Presented here are 6 T cell receptor beta chains from one specimen sequenced in a study of cytomegalovirus exposure and HLA in healthy donors. Both 60 Vbeta primers and 13 Jbeta primers went into the PCR. Generated by immunoSEQ multiplex PCR, the TCRdb table keeps only in-frame clones and is missing some. The sample gives 150,000 to 200,000 clones, roughly 74% of which show up once; 11% to 15% is in the top ten. Sequenced input: PBMCs. Every receptor here comes from a woman younger than 45 in good health and CMV-seropositive.

This clone has a handful of counts. V and J are TRBV27 and TRBJ1-2; weak D call: TRBD1 (5 bases). Germline CDR1 and CDR2: MNHEY and SMNVEV (reference sequence). Between the trimmed V and J ends, which lost 0 bases and 0 bases, there was a span of 8 bases. The CDR3 runs to 15 residues. The CDR3 DNA reads as TGTGCCAGCAGTTTATCGGGGGGGGCTAACTATGGCTACACCTTC. Protein sequence: CASSLSGGANYGYTF.

The gene calls are TRBV6-6 and TRBJ2-5, with TRBD1 matching over 11 bases. CDR1 and CDR2 (germline): MNHNY, SVGAGI (reference sequence). The CDR3 covers 16 residues. V trimming: 2 bases; J trimming: 7 bases; junction bases outside the gene matches: 9. CDR3 DNA: TGTGCCAGCAGTTACCCATCTGGGACAGGGGGTGTGACCCAGTACTTC. It codes for CASSYPSGTGGVTQYF.

The chain joins TRBV5-4 to TRBJ2-1; D gene unclear. There are 13 residues in the CDR3. V dropped 0 bases and J dropped 5 bases, with 6 bases sitting between them. CDR1 is SGHNT and CDR2 is YYREEE in the germline V gene (reference sequence). The CDR3 here is CASSLEQNNEQFF. As DNA, the CDR3 is TGTGCCAGCAGCTTGGAACAGAACAATGAGCAGTTCTTC.

The chain employs TRBV11-3 and TRBJ1-1; D is unresolved. The CDR3 consists of 13 residues. CDR1 is SGHNT and CDR2 is YENEEA in the germline V gene. V shed 4 bases and J shed 3 bases, with 9 bases lying between them. The CDR3 DNA reads as TGTGCCAGCAGCTCTGAGGGAGACACTGAAGCTTTCTTT. Its translation: CASSSEGDTEAFF.

The V and J genes are TRBV7-8 and TRBJ2-5, with D possibly matching TRBD1 (6 bases). The J call is in doubt because the DNA end fits TRBJ2-7 better. Germline assignment: CDR1 SGHVS and CDR2 FQNEAQ. CDR3 size: 15 residues. The CDR3 DNA reads as TGTGCCAGCAGCAGGGACACAGTTTTTGCCTACGAGCAGTACTTC. Protein: CASSRDTVFAYEQYF.

The chain carries TRBV19 and TRBJ2-2; D is unclear. The V and J ends lost 5 bases and 1 base respectively, with 8 bases between them. Germline V CDR1 and CDR2: LNHDA, SQIVND (reference sequence). This CDR3 is 14 amino acids long. The CDR3 reads CASSSQWNTGELFF. For the CDR3, the DNA is TGTGCCAGTAGTTCCCAGTGGAACACCGGGGAGCTGTTTTTT.